The 30 T cell receptor beta chains in this list originate from one sample, sequenced in a study of cytomegalovirus exposure and HLA in healthy donors. Sequencing was performed with immunoSEQ multiplex PCR; in TCRdb, only in-frame clones are kept and a portion is missing. The sample shows 200,000 to 300,000 clones, less than 95% of them seen only once. Sample: PBMCs. The receptors come from a woman aged 30 to 39 in good health and CMV-seronegative.

This chain uses TRBV11-3 with TRBJ2-5, with D perhaps assigned TRBD1 or TRBD2 (5 bases each). The CDR3 sequence is 15 residues long. With 1 base removed from V and 5 bases from J, the gap between germline ends came to 14 bases. The germline gives CDR1 SGHNT, CDR2 YENEEA. DNA for the CDR3: TGTGCCAGCAGCTTAGGCCCCGGGACGGGGGAGACCCAGTACTTC. Translating it yields CASSLGPGTGETQYF.

The J gene is TRBJ1-1, the V gene TRBV28; D unresolved. The germline V gene has CDR1 MDHEN and CDR2 SYDVKM. The CDR3 extends over 12 amino acids. V was clipped by 3 bases and J by 7 bases, with 9 bases between them. Here the CDR3 reads CASSFRRIEAFF. CDR3 bases: TGTGCCAGCAGTTTCCGGCGGATTGAAGCTTTCTTT. Based on the CDR3 plus reference TRBV28 and TRBJ1-1, the full variable domain is DVKVTQSSRYLVKRTGEKVFLECVQDMDHENMFWYRQDPGLGLRLIYFSYDVKMKEKGDIPEGYSVSREKKERFSLILESASTNQTSMYLCASSFRRIEAFFGQGTRLTVV.

Here the CDR3 reads CASGSRTGTYEQYF. The CDR3 DNA reads as TGTGCTAGTGGTTCTCGGACAGGAACCTACGAGCAGTACTTC. The chain couples TRBV12-5 to TRBJ2-7; 7 nucleotides line up with TRBD1. CDR1 and CDR2 (germline): LGHNT, FRNRAP. The J segment lost 2 bases and the V segment lost 4 bases, leaving 5 bases of the junction unmatched. This CDR3 contains 14 residues.

The sample holds one count of this clone. V usage is TRBV6-5 and J usage is TRBJ2-5, with no clear D. The CDR3 runs 14 residues. V was shortened by 6 bases and J by 4 bases, with 15 bases between the two germline ends. Germline values: CDR1 MNHEY, CDR2 SVGAGI. CDR3 sequence: CASSQLNSGETQYF. The CDR3 DNA sequence: TGTGCCAGCAGCCAACTAAACTCGGGAGAGACCCAGTACTTC.

This chain uses TRBV5-1 with TRBJ1-4, with TRBD1 identical over 8 bases. V lost 3 bases to trimming and J lost 8 bases; unmatched junction nucleotides: 6. The CDR3 extends over 14 amino acids. Germline CDR1 is SGHRS and CDR2 is YFSETQ. The CDR3 protein is CASSSTGTGEKLFF. The CDR3 coding sequence is TGCGCCAGCAGCTCGACAGGGACAGGCGAAAAACTGTTTTTT.

The count of this clone is one. The chain uses TRBV5-1 and TRBJ2-7, with 10 positions matching TRBD1. Germline V CDR1 and CDR2: SGHRS, YFSETQ. V dropped 6 bases and J dropped 0; count of bases not matched to a gene: 6. There are 15 residues in the CDR3. The CDR3 reads CASTGQGIFSYEQYF. The CDR3 coding sequence is TGCGCCAGCACGGGACAGGGGATATTCTCCTACGAGCAGTACTTC.

The genes are TRBV10-1 and TRBJ2-1; 7 bases line up with TRBD1. In germline, CDR1 is WNHNN, CDR2 SYGVQD (reference sequence). The V gene end was trimmed by 11 bases and the J gene end by 6 bases; junction bases not matched to a gene: 13. The CDR3 contains 14 residues. The CDR3 bases are TGCGCCCGGGCACAGGGCAGGGGGACCAATGAGCAGTTCTTC. Translating it yields CARAQGRGTNEQFF.

The V gene is TRBV7-3, the J gene TRBJ1-1; D is unclear. The CDR3 has 14 residues. Germline values: CDR1 SGHTA, CDR2 FQGTGA. Trimming left V 11 bases short and J 3 bases short, with 19 bases between. CDR3 region: CASQRNGFDTEAFF. The DNA of the CDR3 is TGTGCCTCACAAAGAAATGGGTTTGACACTGAAGCTTTCTTT.

J is TRBJ2-2 and V is TRBV28; D is possibly TRBD2 (6 bases). V dropped 3 bases and J dropped 11 bases, with 7 bases sitting between them. Germline V gene sequence: CDR1 MDHEN, CDR2 SYDVKM. This CDR3 region has 11 residues. In DNA form, the CDR3 reads TGTGCCAGCAGTTTCGCGGGAGAGCTGTTTTTT. This encodes CASSFAGELFF.

The chain couples TRBV7-2 to TRBJ2-7, with D perhaps matching TRBD1 (6 bases). V lost 5 bases, J lost 2 bases, and 10 bases lay in between. CDR3 length: 13 residues. Germline CDR1 is SGHTA and CDR2 is FQGNSA. The CDR3 coding sequence is TGTGCCAGCAGCCCATACAGGGCCTACGAGCAGTACTTC. It specifies CASSPYRAYEQYF.

The chain combines TRBV7-8 with TRBJ1-3; D unresolved. Germline V gives CDR1 SGHVS, CDR2 FQNEAQ. The CDR3 length is 13 residues. V lost 2 bases to trimming and J lost 2 bases, with 4 bases between them. The CDR3 DNA reads TGTGCCAGCAGCTTACCCCCTGGAAACACCATATATTTT. It translates to CASSLPPGNTIYF.

This clone was seen a single time. The chain recombines TRBV5-1 with TRBJ2-7, with D possibly being TRBD1 (6 bases). The V end lost 0 bases, the J end lost 5 bases, and 15 bases lay between the germline ends. Germline V lookup: CDR1 SGHRS, CDR2 YFSETQ. This CDR3 region has 15 residues. CDR3 sequence: CASSLEVGGGDEQYF. CDR3 bases: TGCGCCAGCAGCTTGGAGGTGGGTGGGGGCGACGAGCAGTACTTC.

The chain couples TRBV6-5 to TRBJ2-1; D ambiguous. From germline, CDR1 is MNHEY and CDR2 SVGAGI. Between the trimmed V and J ends, which lost 0 bases and 8 bases, there was a span of 11 bases. The CDR3 length is 14 residues. CDR3 DNA sequence: TGTGCCAGCAGTTACTCAGTCGCCTCGGATGAGCAGTTCTTC. This codes for CASSYSVASDEQFF.

This chain links TRBV7-7 with TRBJ2-1; 7 nucleotides agree with TRBD2. The CDR3 loop spans 13 amino acids. Germline V gives CDR1 SSHAT, CDR2 FNYEAQ (reference sequence). Unmatched junction bases numbered 0, after V lost 0 bases and J lost 7 bases. CDR3 residues: CASSLASGNEQFF. The DNA for the CDR3 is TGTGCCAGCAGCTTAGCTAGCGGGAATGAGCAGTTCTTC.

V is TRBV6-5 and J is TRBJ2-3, with D hard to call. Trimming stripped 0 bases from V and 0 bases from J, with 10 bases between. Per the germline V gene, CDR1 is MNHEY and CDR2 is SVGAGI. The CDR3 contains 16 residues. CDR3 sequence: CASSYSSFYSTDTQYF. The DNA of the CDR3 is TGTGCCAGCAGTTACTCTTCCTTCTATAGCACAGATACGCAGTATTTT.

This clone was detected only a few times. The CDR3 DNA sequence: TGTGCCAGTCTGGGGATTCCGTCCAATCAGCCCCAGCATTTT. Protein product: CASLGIPSNQPQHF. The gene calls are TRBV28 and TRBJ1-5; no clear D gene. Trimming stripped 9 bases from V and 3 bases from J, with 15 bases between. This CDR3 is built from 14 residues. Germline V gene lookup returns CDR1 MDHEN and CDR2 SYDVKM.

The chain employs TRBV5-1 and TRBJ2-1, with D hard to call. Trimming stripped 0 bases from V and 0 bases from J, with 7 bases between. The CDR3 is 15 amino acids. Per germline, CDR1 SGHRS and CDR2 YFSETQ. The CDR3 DNA sequence: TGCGCCAGCAGCTTGGGGGTTGACTCCTACAATGAGCAGTTCTTC. This translates into CASSLGVDSYNEQFF. Combining the CDR3 with reference TRBV5-1 and TRBJ2-1 gives the whole variable domain KAGVTQTPRYLIKTRGQQVTLSCSPISGHRSVSWYQQTPGQGLQFLFEYFSETQRNKGNFPGRFSGRQFSNSRSEMNVSTLELGDSALYLCASSLGVDSYNEQFFGPGTRLTVL.

V gene TRBV7-3 combines with J gene TRBJ2-1; 10 positions agree with TRBD2. CDR1 and CDR2 from the germline V gene are SGHTA and FQGTGA. The CDR3 has 15 residues. J lost 3 bases, V lost 2 bases, and 1 base had no gene match. The CDR3 nucleotides read TGTGCCAGCAGCTTACTAGCGGGAGACTACAATGAGCAGTTCTTC. Protein: CASSLLAGDYNEQFF.

Only one count was recorded for this clone. V is TRBV4-3 and J is TRBJ2-3, with 12 bases identical to TRBD1. CDR3 size: 16 residues. V was clipped by 2 bases and J by 3 bases; unmatched bases: 3. CDR1 is LGHNA, CDR2 YSLEER, per germline. CDR3 loop: CASSQLGQGATDTQYF. For the CDR3, the DNA is TGCGCCAGCAGCCAATTGGGACAGGGGGCAACAGATACGCAGTATTTT.

This chain uses TRBV27 with TRBJ2-7; the D gene is possibly TRBD2 (5 bases). CDR1 and CDR2 (germline): MNHEY, SMNVEV (reference sequence). The CDR3 covers 14 residues. Trimming left V 5 bases short and J 3 bases short, with 14 bases between. CDR3 sequence (DNA): TGTGCCAGCAGTCTGTCGGGATTTGACTACGAGCAGTACTTC. It yields the protein CASSLSGFDYEQYF.

This chain joins TRBV16 and TRBJ1-1; no reliable D call. The CDR3 covers 13 residues. The germline gives CDR1 KGHSY, CDR2 FQNENV. Deletions cut 1 base from V and 4 bases from J, with 7 bases between. The CDR3: CASSQFGATEAFF. In nucleotides, the CDR3 is TGTGCCAGCAGCCAATTCGGTGCCACTGAAGCTTTCTTT. The entire variable domain, with the rest obtained from reference TRBV16 and TRBJ1-1, is as follows: GEEVAQTPKHLVRGEGQKAKLYCAPIKGHSYVFWYQQVLKNEFKFLISFQNENVFDETGMPKERFSAKCLPNSPCSLEIQATKLEDSAVYFCASSQFGATEAFFGQGTRLTVV.

V is TRBV7-2 and J is TRBJ1-4; no reliable D call. V lost 5 bases and J lost 4, with 5 bases in between. Germline V lookup: CDR1 SGHTA, CDR2 FQGNSA. The CDR3 is 12 amino acids. CDR3: CASSPLNEKLFF. DNA for the CDR3: TGTGCCAGCAGCCCCCTTAATGAAAAACTGTTTTTT.

The gene calls are TRBV6-5 and TRBJ2-1; 13 bases line up with TRBD2. Trimming cost V 0 bases and J 6 bases; bases outside gene matches: 2. CDR3 length: 16 residues. In germline, CDR1 is MNHEY, CDR2 SVGAGI. In nucleotides, the CDR3 is TGTGCCAGCAGTTACTCTGGGACTAGCGGGATCAATGAGCAGTTCTTC. This encodes CASSYSGTSGINEQFF.

The chain carries TRBV6-6 and TRBJ2-7; 8 bases match TRBD1. The CDR3 runs to 14 residues. V lost 2 bases and J lost 4; bases outside the gene matches: 4. Germline V gene sequence: CDR1 MNHNY, CDR2 SVGAGI (reference sequence). The CDR3 protein is CASSYRDRPYEQYF. The CDR3 coding sequence is TGTGCCAGCAGTTACAGGGACAGGCCTTACGAGCAGTACTTC.

The chain employs TRBV4-2 and TRBJ2-3; a possible D gene is TRBD1 (6 bases). Germline lookup yields CDR1 LGHNA and CDR2 YNFKEQ. V lost 3 bases and J 2 bases, leaving 12 bases between the germline ends. The CDR3 covers 15 residues. CDR3 nucleotide sequence: TGTGCCAGCAGCCATGGGGGCGCCTCCACAGATACGCAGTATTTT. This codes for CASSHGGASTDTQYF.

CDR3 bases: TGCGCCAGCAGCCAAGTCGCGGGGGTTGGCGACGAGCAGTACTTC. Protein: CASSQVAGVGDEQYF. The chain carries TRBV4-1 and TRBJ2-7; 7 bases match TRBD2. J gave up 5 bases and V 1 base, and 8 bases lay outside the gene matches. The V gene's germline CDR1 is MGHRA and CDR2 YSYEKL. The CDR3 sequence is 15 residues long.

The V call is TRBV7-8, the J call TRBJ2-7; tentative D call: TRBD1 (5 bases). Germline lookup yields CDR1 SGHVS and CDR2 FQNEAQ. With 5 bases removed from V and 5 bases from J, the gap between germline ends came to 22 bases. This CDR3 has 16 amino acids. DNA for the CDR3: TGTGCCAGCAGCGGATGGGGCCAGGACGTAAGCGACGAGCAGTACTTC. It encodes CASSGWGQDVSDEQYF.

The table lists this clone with a count of one. This chain links TRBV29-1 with TRBJ2-7; TRBD1 matches at 10 bases. CDR1 and CDR2 from the germline V gene are SQVTM and ANQGSEA. The CDR3 contains 14 residues. The J segment lost 2 bases and the V segment lost 7 bases, leaving 8 bases of the junction unmatched. The DNA of the CDR3 is TGCAGCGCCGGCGGGGGACAGGGGCCCTACGAGCAGTACTTC. Its translation: CSAGGGQGPYEQYF.

The V call is TRBV6-1, the J call TRBJ2-7; the match to TRBD2 covers 8 bases. CDR3 length equals 14 residues. After removal of 6 bases from V and 5 bases from J, the junction contained 9 bases not matched to a gene. Germline V gives CDR1 MNHNS, CDR2 SASEGT. The CDR3 reads CASRSREGQNEQYF. For the CDR3, the DNA is TGTGCCAGCAGATCTCGGGAGGGCCAAAACGAGCAGTACTTC.

V is TRBV20-1 and J is TRBJ1-2; 10 bases agree with TRBD1. After removal of 5 bases from V and 10 bases from J, the junction contained 4 bases not matched to a gene. CDR3 length equals 11 residues. CDR1 DFQATT and CDR2 SNEGSKA come from the germline V gene (reference sequence). CDR3 DNA: TGCAGTGCTGGGACAGGGGATCACTACACCTTC. Residues: CSAGTGDHYTF.